This T cell receptor (beta chain) originates from a study of T cell changes during pregnancy in multiple sclerosis. Germline-derived CDR1 and CDR2 are MNHNY and SVGAGI (reference sequence). Germline trimming cut 2 bases from V and 6 bases from J; bases unmatched to any gene: 1. The CDR3 totals 14 residues. Assay: immunoSEQ multiplex PCR; the TCRdb copy retains only in-frame clones and omits some. The sample shows about 60,000 clones, around 90% of them seen only once. The chain employs TRBV6-6 and TRBJ1-4; 9 bases are a match to TRBD1. The sample was peripheral blood, taken in the third trimester of pregnancy. The TCR was taken from a female donor in good health, enrolled as a control in a pregnancy study. CDR3 nucleotides: TGTGCCAGCAGTTACAACAGGGGGCATGAAAAACTGTTTTTT. This codes for CASSYNRGHEKLFF.